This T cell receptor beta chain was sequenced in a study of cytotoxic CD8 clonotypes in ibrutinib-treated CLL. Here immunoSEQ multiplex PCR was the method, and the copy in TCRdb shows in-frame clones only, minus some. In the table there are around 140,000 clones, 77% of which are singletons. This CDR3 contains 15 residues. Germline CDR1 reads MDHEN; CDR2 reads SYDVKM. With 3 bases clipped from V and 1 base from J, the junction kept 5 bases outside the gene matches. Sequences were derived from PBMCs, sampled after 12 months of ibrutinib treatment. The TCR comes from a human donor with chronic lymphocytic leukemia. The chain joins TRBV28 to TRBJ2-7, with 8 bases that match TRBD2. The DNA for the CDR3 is TGTGCCAGCAGTTTTTCCGGGGGGGGTTCCTACGAGCAGTACTTC. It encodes CASSFSGGGSYEQYF.